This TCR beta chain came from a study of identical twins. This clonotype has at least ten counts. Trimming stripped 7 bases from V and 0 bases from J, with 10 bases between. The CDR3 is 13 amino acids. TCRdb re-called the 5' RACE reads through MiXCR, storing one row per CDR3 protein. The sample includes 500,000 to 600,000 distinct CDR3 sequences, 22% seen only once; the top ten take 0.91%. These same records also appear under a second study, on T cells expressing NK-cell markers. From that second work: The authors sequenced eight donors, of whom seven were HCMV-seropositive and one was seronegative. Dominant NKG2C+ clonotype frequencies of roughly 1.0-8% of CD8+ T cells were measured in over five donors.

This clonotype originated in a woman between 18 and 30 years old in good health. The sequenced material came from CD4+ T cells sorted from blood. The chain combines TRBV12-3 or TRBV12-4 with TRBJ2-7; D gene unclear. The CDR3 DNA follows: TGTGCCAGCACGTTAGACGGCTCCTACGAGCAGTACTTC. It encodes CASTLDGSYEQYF.